This T cell receptor beta chain is from a study of blood T cell repertoires in COVID-19. Study as a whole: Collection of acute and convalescent COVID-19 samples took place in the United States, Italy and Spain. T cells, B-cell-depleted T cells, or PBMCs provided the cDNA or gDNA that served as material.

V gave up 1 base and J gave up 0 bases, with 11 bases separating them. Germline V CDR1 and CDR2: SGHRS, YFSETQ. This CDR3 spans 16 amino acids. Original data processing: Estimates of nucleated cell counts were drawn from the amplification of reference gene primers. TCRdb's copy holds only in-frame clones and misses some; the assay was immunoSEQ multiplex PCR. V, J and clone size are taken as reported in that table, and D and trimming were inferred from the DNA itself. The sample includes about 260,000 clones, about 88% of them seen just once. Input material: peripheral blood. The sequence derives from a man in his sixties who had recovered from COVID-19. The genes are TRBV5-1 and TRBJ1-3; a possible D gene is TRBD1 (5 bases). CDR3 bases: TGCGCCAGCAGCTTGTCAACAGGTATCTCTGGAAACACCATATATTTT. Translated: CASSLSTGISGNTIYF.